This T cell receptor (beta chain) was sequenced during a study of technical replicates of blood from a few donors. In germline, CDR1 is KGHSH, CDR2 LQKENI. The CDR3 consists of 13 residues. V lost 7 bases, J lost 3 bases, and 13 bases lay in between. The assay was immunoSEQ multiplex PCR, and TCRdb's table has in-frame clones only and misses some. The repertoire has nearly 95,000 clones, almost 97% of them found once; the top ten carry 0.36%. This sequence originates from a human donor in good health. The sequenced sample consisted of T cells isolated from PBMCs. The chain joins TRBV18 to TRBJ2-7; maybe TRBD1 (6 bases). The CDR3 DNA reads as TGTGCCAGCTGCCAGGGGCCAGGCTACGAGCAGTACTTC. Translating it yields CASCQGPGYEQYF.